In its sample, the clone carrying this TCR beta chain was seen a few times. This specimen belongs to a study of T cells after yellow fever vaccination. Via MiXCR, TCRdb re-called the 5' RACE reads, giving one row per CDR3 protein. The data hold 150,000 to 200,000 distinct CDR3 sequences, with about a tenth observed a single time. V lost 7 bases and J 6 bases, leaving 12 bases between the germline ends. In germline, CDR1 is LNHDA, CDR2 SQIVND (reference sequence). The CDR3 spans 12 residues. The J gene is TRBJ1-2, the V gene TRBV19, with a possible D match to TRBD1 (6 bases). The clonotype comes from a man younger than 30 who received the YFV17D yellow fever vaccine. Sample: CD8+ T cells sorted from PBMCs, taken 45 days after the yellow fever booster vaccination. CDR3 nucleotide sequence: TGTGCCAGTACCGTTGGGGGGCATGGCTACACCTTC. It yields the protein CASTVGGHGYTF. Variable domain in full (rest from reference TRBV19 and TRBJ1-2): DGGITQSPKYLFRKEGQNVTLSCEQNLNHDAMYWYRQDPGQGLRLIYYSQIVNDFQKGDIAEGYSVSREKKESFPLTVTSAQKNPTAFYLCASTVGGHGYTFGSGTRLTVV.